What follows are 25 T cell receptor beta chains derived from one specimen sequenced in a study of blood T cell repertoires in COVID-19. Data came from immunoSEQ multiplex PCR; TCRdb stores just in-frame clones and leaves some out. The table includes a few hundred thousand clones, almost 85% detected once. What was sequenced was peripheral blood. Every receptor here comes from a man over 45 with active or convalescent COVID-19.

The chain employs TRBV11-2 and TRBJ2-7, with D unclear. Per the germline V gene, CDR1 is SGHAT and CDR2 is FQNNGV. Trimming shortened V by 0 bases and J by 0 bases, and 3 bases separated the two germline ends. CDR3 length equals 13 residues. CDR3: CASSLDNSYEQYF. The CDR3 bases are TGTGCCAGCAGCTTAGACAACTCCTACGAGCAGTACTTC. Based on the CDR3 plus reference TRBV11-2 and TRBJ2-7, the full variable domain is EAGVAQSPRYKIIEKRQSVAFWCNPISGHATLYWYQQILGQGPKLLIQFQNNGVVDDSQLPKDRFSAERLKGVDSTLKIQPAKLEDSAVYLCASSLDNSYEQYFGPGTRLTVT.

Concerning this clone itself: This clone may be a read error of a much larger clone one base away. The chain has TRBV7-2 and TRBJ2-7, with D unclear. Germline CDR1 is SGHTA and CDR2 is FQGNSA. The length of the CDR3 is 11 residues. Trimming took off 1 base at V and 5 bases at J, with 3 bases between the two ends. The CDR3, as DNA: TGTGCCAGCAGCTTAGGAGACGAGCAGTACTTC. It specifies CASSLGDEQYF.

The V gene is TRBV2, the J gene TRBJ2-1; 7 bases are shared with TRBD1. V shed 6 bases, J shed 2 bases, and the junction held 7 bases outside the gene matches. CDR1 SNHLY and CDR2 FYNNEI come from the germline V gene. This CDR3 is 15 amino acids long. CDR3 region: CASRGDSPAYNEQFF. CDR3 sequence (DNA): TGTGCCAGCAGGGGGGACAGCCCTGCCTACAATGAGCAGTTCTTC.

This chain uses TRBV28 with TRBJ2-5; tentatively, D is TRBD2 (5 bases). V gave up 3 bases and J gave up 1 base, with 12 bases separating them. CDR1 is MDHEN, CDR2 SYDVKM, per germline. The CDR3 length is 15 residues. The CDR3 coding sequence is TGTGCCAGCAGTTTCACCGGACTGATCCAAGAGACCCAGTACTTC. It translates to CASSFTGLIQETQYF.

The chain recombines TRBV9 with TRBJ2-2; 7 positions agree with TRBD1. CDR1 and CDR2 from the germline V gene are SGDLS and YYNGEE. The CDR3 is 15 residues long. The trim removed 2 bases at V and 2 bases at J, leaving 3 bases unmatched. The CDR3 nucleotides are TGTGCCAGCAGCGTTGGGACAGACAACACCGGGGAGCTGTTTTTT. Its translation: CASSVGTDNTGELFF.

The chain carries TRBV19 and TRBJ1-4; a weak D match, TRBD1 (6 bases). The length of the CDR3 is 13 residues. The V end lost 7 bases, the J end lost 10 bases, and 16 bases lay between the germline ends. Looked up from germline, CDR1 is LNHDA and CDR2 is SQIVND (reference sequence). CDR3 sequence reads: CASNLGAVRKLFF. CDR3 DNA sequence: TGTGCCAGTAATTTGGGGGCTGTGCGAAAACTGTTTTTT.

The V and J genes are TRBV28 and TRBJ1-1; 8 nucleotides agree with TRBD1. Germline values: CDR1 MDHEN, CDR2 SYDVKM. J was trimmed by 5 bases and V by 2 bases; bases with no gene match: 4. This CDR3 has 14 residues. The CDR3 spells CASSLQGAMTEAFF. In DNA form, the CDR3 reads TGTGCCAGCAGTTTACAGGGGGCAATGACTGAAGCTTTCTTT.

The CDR3 loop is CASSKTGDTNEKLFF. CDR3 DNA: TGTGCCAGCAGTAAGACAGGGGACACTAATGAAAAACTGTTTTTT. This rearrangement joins TRBV7-9 to TRBJ1-4, with 8 bases matching TRBD1. This CDR3 comprises 15 residues. The junction had 5 bases not matched to a gene; V was cut back by 6 bases and J by 2 bases. The V gene's germline CDR1 is SEHNR and CDR2 FQNEAQ (reference sequence). Together with reference TRBV7-9 and TRBJ1-4, the CDR3 gives the full variable domain: DTGVSQNPRHKITKRGQNVTFRCDPISEHNRLYWYRQTLGQGPEFLTYFQNEAQLEKSRLLSDRFSAERPKGSFSTLEIQRTEQGDSAMYLCASSKTGDTNEKLFFGSGTQLSVL.

The chain employs TRBV9 and TRBJ2-5, with 7 bases matching TRBD1. Germline assignment: CDR1 SGDLS and CDR2 YYNGEE. The length of the CDR3 is 15 residues. V gave up 2 bases and J gave up 5 bases; unmatched junction bases: 9. The CDR3 DNA reads TGTGCCAGCAGCGTCCTACAGGGGTCCGGCGAGACCCAGTACTTC. Its protein is CASSVLQGSGETQYF. The full variable domain, in which reference TRBV9 and TRBJ2-5 provide the parts outside the CDR3, is DSGVTQTPKHLITATGQRVTLRCSPRSGDLSVYWYQQSLDQGLQFLIQYYNGEERAKGNILERFSAQQFPDLHSELNLSSLELGDSALYFCASSVLQGSGETQYFGPGTRLLVL.

This rearrangement joins TRBV11-2 to TRBJ1-2; D call uncertain. CDR1 and CDR2 (germline): SGHAT, FQNNGV. The CDR3 is 13 amino acids. The germline V and J ends were trimmed by 6 bases and 5 bases, with 13 bases remaining between them. CDR3 nucleotides: TGTGCCAGCAGGACAATCTCAGAATATGGCTACACCTTC. The encoded protein is CASRTISEYGYTF.

The chain uses TRBV7-2 and TRBJ2-3, with 13 bases matching TRBD2. CDR3 length: 16 amino acids. Losses at the gene ends were 5 bases for V and 4 bases for J; bases not matched to a gene: 6. Germline-derived CDR1 and CDR2 are SGHTA and FQGNSA. The CDR3 region has the DNA TGTGCCAGCAGCCCAACTAGCGGGAGGGTCTCAGATACGCAGTATTTT. It translates to CASSPTSGRVSDTQYF.

The chain carries TRBV7-9 and TRBJ2-1; D is unresolved. This CDR3 has 14 residues. Germline V gives CDR1 SEHNR, CDR2 FQNEAQ (reference sequence). V lost 1 base and J lost 2, with 6 bases in between. CDR3 sequence (DNA): TGTGCCAGCAGCTTAGACCTAACCTACAATGAGCAGTTCTTC. The encoded protein is CASSLDLTYNEQFF.

This chain joins TRBV5-1 and TRBJ2-7, with D possibly matching TRBD2 (5 bases). The CDR3 covers 12 residues. The V end was cut by 5 bases, the J end by 3 bases, with 9 bases between. Germline-derived CDR1 and CDR2 are SGHRS and YFSETQ. The CDR3 sequence is CASRETNYEQYF. CDR3 nucleotide sequence: TGCGCCAGCAGAGAGACTAACTACGAGCAGTACTTC.

V gene TRBV18 combines with J gene TRBJ1-2, with D unresolved. CDR1 and CDR2 (germline): KGHSH, LQKENI. The CDR3 has 14 residues. Trimming left V 3 bases short and J 4 bases short, with 12 bases between. CDR3 sequence reads: CASSPRSISYGYTF. The CDR3 DNA reads TGTGCCAGCTCACCGAGGTCGATTAGCTATGGCTACACCTTC. The full variable domain, completed using reference TRBV18 and TRBJ1-2, is NAGVMQNPRHLVRRRGQEARLRCSPMKGHSHVYWYRQLPEEGLKFMVYLQKENIIDESGMPKERFSAEFPKEGPSILRIQQVVRGDSAAYFCASSPRSISYGYTFGSGTRLTVV.

The chain uses TRBV5-1 and TRBJ2-1; D not resolved. The CDR3 loop spans 16 amino acids. CDR1 SGHRS and CDR2 YFSETQ come from the germline V gene. The ends were cut back, 0 bases at V and 4 bases at J, with 14 bases in the middle. The CDR3 coding sequence is TGCGCCAGCAGCTTGGGTGTGAACGCAGATTACAATGAGCAGTTCTTC. Translated, it gives CASSLGVNADYNEQFF.

The chain employs TRBV12-3 or TRBV12-4 and TRBJ2-1; D is unclear. V was clipped by 1 base and J by 6 bases, with 4 bases between them. The CDR3 runs to 12 residues. The CDR3, as DNA: TGTGCCAGCAGTTTAGGGCTCAATGAGCAGTTCTTC. As protein: CASSLGLNEQFF.

The chain carries TRBV3-1 (or the pseudogene TRBV3-2) and TRBJ2-7, with 9 nucleotides matching TRBD1. CDR1 and CDR2 (germline): LGHDT, YNNKEL (reference sequence). V was pared by 5 bases and J by 5 bases, with 10 bases of the junction left unmatched. The CDR3 totals 15 residues. The CDR3 nucleotides read TGTGCCAGCAGCACCCCCGGGACAGGGAAGGACGAGCAGTACTTC. This sequence encodes CASSTPGTGKDEQYF.

The rearrangement uses TRBV7-6 and TRBJ1-5; D uncertain. The CDR3 contains 15 residues. Germline assignment: CDR1 SGHVS and CDR2 FNYEAQ. Trimming cost V 5 bases and J 1 base, with 12 bases left between them. CDR3 amino acids: CASSPLGSSNQPQHF. Written as DNA, the CDR3 is TGTGCCAGCAGCCCGCTCGGGTCAAGCAATCAGCCCCAGCATTTT.

The chain links TRBV3-1 (or the pseudogene TRBV3-2) to TRBJ1-5; 9 positions match TRBD1. The V and J ends lost 3 bases and 10 bases, in that order; junction bases with no gene match: 1. Germline V gives CDR1 LGHDT, CDR2 YNNKEL (reference sequence). CDR3 length equals 12 residues. The CDR3 is CASSHTGGPQHF. The CDR3 coding sequence is TGTGCCAGCAGCCACACAGGGGGCCCCCAGCATTTT.

The CDR3 is CASSLAGYGYTF. The CDR3 bases are TGCGCCAGCAGCTTGGCAGGGTACGGCTACACCTTC. The gene calls are TRBV5-1 and TRBJ1-2; D perhaps matches TRBD1 (5 bases). This CDR3 spans 12 amino acids. Germline V lookup: CDR1 SGHRS, CDR2 YFSETQ. V was trimmed by 0 bases and J by 8 bases, leaving 8 bases between them.

The chain has TRBV7-8 and TRBJ1-6, with D possibly matching TRBD1 (5 bases). The CDR3 is made up of 14 amino acids. V was clipped by 3 bases and J by 10 bases, with 13 bases between them. Germline V gene lookup returns CDR1 SGHVS and CDR2 FQNEAQ. This CDR3 reads CASSFLRVRSPLHF. CDR3 nucleotides: TGTGCCAGCAGCTTCCTCAGGGTACGGTCACCCCTCCACTTT.

This chain uses TRBV30 with TRBJ1-3; the D gene is possibly TRBD1 (5 bases). The CDR3 has 14 amino acids. CDR1 is GTSNPN, CDR2 SVGIG, per germline (reference sequence). The V gene lost 0 bases and the J gene lost 2 bases, with 8 bases spanning the gap. For the CDR3, the DNA is TGTGCCTGGAGTGTGGGCAGGGCTGGAAACACCATATATTTT. Its protein product is CAWSVGRAGNTIYF.

The chain uses TRBV6-4 and TRBJ2-5; possible D gene TRBD2, 6 bases. In germline, CDR1 is MRHNA, CDR2 SNTAGT. With 4 bases removed from V and 5 bases from J, the gap between germline ends came to 11 bases. The CDR3 runs 13 residues. In nucleotides, the CDR3 is TGTGCCAGCAGTGCGCGGGCGGGGGAGACCCAGTACTTC. This sequence encodes CASSARAGETQYF.

This rearrangement joins TRBV5-1 to TRBJ1-3, with 7 bases that match TRBD1. Trimming took 6 bases from V and 2 from J; bases not matched to a gene: 2. Germline V gene data show CDR1 as SGHRS and CDR2 as YFSETQ. The CDR3 totals 13 residues. The CDR3 coding sequence is TGCGCCAGCAAGGGGGCAGCTGGAAACACCATATATTTT. Encoded protein: CASKGAAGNTIYF. The variable domain in full, completed from reference TRBV5-1 and TRBJ1-3, reads KAGVTQTPRYLIKTRGQQVTLSCSPISGHRSVSWYQQTPGQGLQFLFEYFSETQRNKGNFPGRFSGRQFSNSRSEMNVSTLELGDSALYLCASKGAAGNTIYFGEGSWLTVV.

The rearrangement joins TRBV5-1 to TRBJ1-3; D is undetermined. The CDR3 consists of 13 residues. Germline-derived CDR1 and CDR2 are SGHRS and YFSETQ. The V end was cut by 4 bases, the J end by 2 bases, with 7 bases between. CDR3 sequence (DNA): TGCGCCAGCAGCGCCAGGACTGGAAACACCATATATTTT. Translated: CASSARTGNTIYF.